Below, one T cell receptor (beta chain) is given with its context. Its antigen has not been determined. Per-nucleotide qualities are absent, and no much larger clonotype sits a single base away. The sample carries other DNA sequences with the same CDR3. These data come from a study of blood T cell repertoires in COVID-19 (dated by TCRdb to 2018 to 2020). For the wider study: The collaborator samples originated in the United States, Italy and Spain and spanned the acute and convalescent phases of COVID-19. A de-identified subject ID, COVID-19 status, age in years and sex were almost always included in the sample metadata. The prospective study material was composed of cDNA or gDNA derived from T cells, B-cell-depleted T cells, or PBMCs. Samples came from the ongoing ImmuneRACE study (first 160 participants) plus 1,254 subjects from 6 global collaborators. The repertoires were made available in a free public database intended to serve as a resource for research on the immune response to SARS-CoV-2. Where available, HLA class I and class II types were obtained from metadata supplied by the sample provider rather than from assay-based typing. The dataset comprised deeply sampled blood TCRbeta repertoires from subjects exposed to, actively infected with, or recovered from COVID-19.

The investigation overall reported the following: The quantity of clinical and demographic metadata differed by source and by participant and was supplied without curation.

Looking up the germline V gene (reference sequence) yields CDR1 LGHDT and CDR2 YNNKEL. V and J are truncated by 3 bases and 7 bases respectively, leaving an intervening sequence of 6 bases. The CDR3 starts with the cysteine, ends with the phenylalanine, and has 11 residues. Solely the CDR3 DNA is kept, with 33 bases framed from the first base. The collaborating institutions used their own protocols to collect whole blood in K2EDTA tubes. For TCRbeta analysis, collaborators shipped samples in one of three forms: frozen whole blood, isolated PBMCs, or DNA extracted from either of those sample types. The immunoSEQ Assay, a bias-controlled multiplex PCR, was used to amplify TCRbeta CDR3 regions from genomic DNA. From the authors' description of their analysis: Within the assay, amplification of reference gene primers was used to estimate how many nucleated cells each sample contained. Sequence reads were collapsed and filtered to measure the absolute abundance of every unique TCRbeta CDR3 rearrangement. For each sample, productive Simpson clonality was calculated by taking the square root of Simpson's diversity index across productive rearrangements. TCRdb took over this immuneACCESS table, retaining in-frame rearrangements with V and J assigned. Such tables are incomplete; in checked studies, under half of the missing clones stem from an unresolved V gene, and the remainder is unexplained. V and J calls and clone size follow that table, whereas D and trimming were derived from the DNA. The sample table holds 200,000 to 250,000 clones, of which about 90% were seen once. Of the sample, approximately 1.5% is held by the ten largest clones.

This receptor was identified in a man aged 18 to 29 with active or convalescent COVID-19. The sequenced sample was peripheral blood. The chain employs TRBV3-1 (or the pseudogene TRBV3-2) and TRBJ1-1; a tentative D match to TRBD1 spans 6 bases. The CDR3 is CASSQDSEAFF. In nucleotides, the sequence is TGTGCCAGCAGCCAGGACAGTGAAGCTTTCTTT.